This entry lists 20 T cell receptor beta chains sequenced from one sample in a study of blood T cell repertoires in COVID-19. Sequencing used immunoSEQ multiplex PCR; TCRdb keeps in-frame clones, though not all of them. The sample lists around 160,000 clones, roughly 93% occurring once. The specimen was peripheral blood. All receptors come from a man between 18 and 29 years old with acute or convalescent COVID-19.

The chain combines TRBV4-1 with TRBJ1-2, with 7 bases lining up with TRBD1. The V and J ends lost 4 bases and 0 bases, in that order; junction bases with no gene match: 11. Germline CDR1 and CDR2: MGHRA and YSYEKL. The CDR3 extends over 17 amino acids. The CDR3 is CASSRQQGRDPNYGYTF. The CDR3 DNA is TGCGCCAGCAGCCGCCAACAGGGGAGAGACCCTAACTATGGCTACACCTTC.

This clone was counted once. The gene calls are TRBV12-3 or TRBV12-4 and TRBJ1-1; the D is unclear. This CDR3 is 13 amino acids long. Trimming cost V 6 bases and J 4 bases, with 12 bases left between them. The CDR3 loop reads CASSTTLATEAFF. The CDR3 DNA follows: TGTGCCAGCAGCACAACCTTGGCCACTGAAGCTTTCTTT.

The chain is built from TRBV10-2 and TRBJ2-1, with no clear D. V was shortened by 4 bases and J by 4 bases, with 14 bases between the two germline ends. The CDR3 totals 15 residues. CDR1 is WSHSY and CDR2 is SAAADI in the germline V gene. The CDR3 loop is CASSVVDPTYNEQFF. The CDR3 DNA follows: TGCGCCAGCAGTGTAGTCGACCCGACTTACAATGAGCAGTTCTTC.

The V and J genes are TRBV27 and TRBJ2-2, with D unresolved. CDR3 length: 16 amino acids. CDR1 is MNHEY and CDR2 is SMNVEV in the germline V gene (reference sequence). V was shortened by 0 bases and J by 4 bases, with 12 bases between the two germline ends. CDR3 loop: CASSLSRSSATGELFF. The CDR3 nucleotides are TGTGCCAGCAGTTTATCGAGGAGTTCCGCCACCGGGGAGCTGTTTTTT.

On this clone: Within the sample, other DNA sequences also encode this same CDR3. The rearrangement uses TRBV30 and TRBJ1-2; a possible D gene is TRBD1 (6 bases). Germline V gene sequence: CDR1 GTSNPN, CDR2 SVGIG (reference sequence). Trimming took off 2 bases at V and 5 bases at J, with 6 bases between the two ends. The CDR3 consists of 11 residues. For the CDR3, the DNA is TGTGCCTGGAGTACAGGGTATGGCTACACCTTC. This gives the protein CAWSTGYGYTF.

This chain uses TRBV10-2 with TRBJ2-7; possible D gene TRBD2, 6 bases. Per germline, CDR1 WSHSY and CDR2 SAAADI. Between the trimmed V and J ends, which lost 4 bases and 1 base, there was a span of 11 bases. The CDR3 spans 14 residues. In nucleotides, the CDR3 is TGCGCCAGCAGTGGGGGGACTGGTTCCTACGAGCAGTACTTC. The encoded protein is CASSGGTGSYEQYF.

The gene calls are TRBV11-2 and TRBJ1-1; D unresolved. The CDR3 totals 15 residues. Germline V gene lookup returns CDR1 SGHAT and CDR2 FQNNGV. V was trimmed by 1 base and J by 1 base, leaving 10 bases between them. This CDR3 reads CASSLATRPNTEAFF. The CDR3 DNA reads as TGTGCCAGCAGCTTAGCTACCAGGCCGAACACTGAAGCTTTCTTT.

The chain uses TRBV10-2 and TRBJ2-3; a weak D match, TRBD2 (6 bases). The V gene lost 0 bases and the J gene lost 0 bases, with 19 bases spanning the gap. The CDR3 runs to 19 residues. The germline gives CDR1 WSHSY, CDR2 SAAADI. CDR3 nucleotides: TGCGCCAGCAGTGAGTCCTCCGGGACTTCCCTAGCTAGCACAGATACGCAGTATTTT. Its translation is CASSESSGTSLASTDTQYF.

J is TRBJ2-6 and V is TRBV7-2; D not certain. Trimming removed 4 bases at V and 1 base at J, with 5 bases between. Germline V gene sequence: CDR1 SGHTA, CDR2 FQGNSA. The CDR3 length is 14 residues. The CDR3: CASSWASGANVLTF. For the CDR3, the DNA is TGTGCCAGCAGCTGGGCTTCTGGGGCCAACGTCCTGACTTTC.

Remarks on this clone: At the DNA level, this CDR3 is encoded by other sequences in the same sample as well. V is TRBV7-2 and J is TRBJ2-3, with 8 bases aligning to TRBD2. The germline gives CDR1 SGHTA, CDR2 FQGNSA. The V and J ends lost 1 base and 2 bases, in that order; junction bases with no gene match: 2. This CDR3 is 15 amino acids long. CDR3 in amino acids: CASSLGLAYTDTQYF. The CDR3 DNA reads TGTGCCAGCAGCTTAGGACTAGCGTACACAGATACGCAGTATTTT.

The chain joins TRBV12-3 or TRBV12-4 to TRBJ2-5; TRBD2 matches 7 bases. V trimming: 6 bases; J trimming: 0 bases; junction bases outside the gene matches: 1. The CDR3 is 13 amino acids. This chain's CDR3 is CASRRGYQETQYF. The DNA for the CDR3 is TGTGCCAGCAGGCGGGGGTACCAAGAGACCCAGTACTTC.

CDR3: CASSLDRGAGNTIYF. Here the CDR3 DNA reads TGCGCCAGCAGCTTGGACAGGGGGGCGGGAAACACCATATATTTT. J is TRBJ1-3 and V is TRBV5-1, with TRBD1 matching over 8 bases. Trimming took 0 bases from V and 4 from J; bases not matched to a gene: 3. The CDR3 length is 15 residues. Germline V gives CDR1 SGHRS, CDR2 YFSETQ.

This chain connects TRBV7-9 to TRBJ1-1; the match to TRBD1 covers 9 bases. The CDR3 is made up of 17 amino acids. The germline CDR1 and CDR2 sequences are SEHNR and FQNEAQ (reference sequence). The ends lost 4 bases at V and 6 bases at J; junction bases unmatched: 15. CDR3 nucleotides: TGTGCCAGCAGCTCACAGGGGGCATACTTGATCGGAGCTGAAGCTTTCTTT. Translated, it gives CASSSQGAYLIGAEAFF.

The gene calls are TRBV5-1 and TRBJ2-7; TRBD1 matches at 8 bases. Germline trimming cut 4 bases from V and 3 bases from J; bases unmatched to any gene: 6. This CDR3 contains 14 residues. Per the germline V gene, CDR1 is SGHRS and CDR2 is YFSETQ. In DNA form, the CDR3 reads TGCGCCAGCAGCGAGGGACAGGCCGTCTACGAGCAGTACTTC. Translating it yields CASSEGQAVYEQYF. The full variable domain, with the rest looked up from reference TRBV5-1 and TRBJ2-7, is KAGVTQTPRYLIKTRGQQVTLSCSPISGHRSVSWYQQTPGQGLQFLFEYFSETQRNKGNFPGRFSGRQFSNSRSEMNVSTLELGDSALYLCASSEGQAVYEQYFGPGTRLTVT.

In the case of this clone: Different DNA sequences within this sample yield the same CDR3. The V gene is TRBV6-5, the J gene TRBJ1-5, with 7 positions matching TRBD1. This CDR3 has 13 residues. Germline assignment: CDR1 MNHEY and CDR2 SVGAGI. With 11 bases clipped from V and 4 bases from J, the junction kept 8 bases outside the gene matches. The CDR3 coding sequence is TGTGCCTCACAGGGGACTGAGAATCAGCCCCAGCATTTT. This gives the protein CASQGTENQPQHF.

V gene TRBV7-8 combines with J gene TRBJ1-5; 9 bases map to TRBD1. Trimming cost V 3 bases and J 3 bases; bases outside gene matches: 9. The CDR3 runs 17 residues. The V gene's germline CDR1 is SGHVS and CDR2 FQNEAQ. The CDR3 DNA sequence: TGTGCCAGCAGCTTGGGGTACAGGGGGCCCACCAATCAGCCCCAGCATTTT. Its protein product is CASSLGYRGPTNQPQHF.

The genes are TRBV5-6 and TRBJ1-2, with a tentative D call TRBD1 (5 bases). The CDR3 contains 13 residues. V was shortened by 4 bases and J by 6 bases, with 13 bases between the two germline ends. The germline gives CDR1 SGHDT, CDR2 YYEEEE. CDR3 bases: TGTGCCAGCAGCCGAGGAGGGGAAGATGGCTACACCTTC. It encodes CASSRGGEDGYTF.

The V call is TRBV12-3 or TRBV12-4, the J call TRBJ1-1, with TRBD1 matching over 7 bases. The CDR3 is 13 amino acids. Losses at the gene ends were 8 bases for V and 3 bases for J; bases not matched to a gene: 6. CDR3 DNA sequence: TGTGCCAGCGTCCAGGGGGTGGACACTGAAGCTTTCTTT. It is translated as CASVQGVDTEAFF.

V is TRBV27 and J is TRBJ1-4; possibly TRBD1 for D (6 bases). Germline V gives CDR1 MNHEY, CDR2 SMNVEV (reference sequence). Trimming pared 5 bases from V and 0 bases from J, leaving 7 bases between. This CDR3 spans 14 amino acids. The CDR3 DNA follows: TGTGCCAGCAGTCGACAGGCAACTAATGAAAAACTGTTTTTT. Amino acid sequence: CASSRQATNEKLFF.

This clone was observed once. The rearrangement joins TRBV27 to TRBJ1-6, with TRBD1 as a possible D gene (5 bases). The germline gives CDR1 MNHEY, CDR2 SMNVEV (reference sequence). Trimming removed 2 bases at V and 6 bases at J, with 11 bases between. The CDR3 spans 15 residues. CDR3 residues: CASSLHGAGNSPLHF. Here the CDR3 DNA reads TGTGCCAGCAGTTTACATGGGGCTGGTAATTCACCCCTCCACTTT.